This entry lists 32 T cell receptor beta chains sequenced from one sample in a study of CD8 T cells in ankylosing spondylitis (dated by TCRdb to about 2017). Library prep was done by 5' RACE. TCRdb names Illumina HiSeq 2500 as the instrument used. TCRdb redid the processing of the public reads, applying fastp at Q25 and MiXCR, and retained in-frame beta chains. Merged by CDR3 protein, the rows form single entries marked with the most common genes and DNA. Across this sample there are about 200,000 distinct CDR3 sequences, with around 13% seen only once. The ten top clones hold 16% of the sample. Sequenced: blood, either unsorted or a sorted T cell fraction (not recorded which). Receptor source: a male donor with ankylosing spondylitis or in good health (not recorded which).

This chain connects TRBV9 to TRBJ2-3, with a weak D call TRBD2 (5 bases). CDR1 SGDLS and CDR2 YYNGEE come from the germline V gene. This CDR3 spans 18 amino acids. V was pared by 2 bases and J by 4 bases, with 23 bases between. DNA for the CDR3: TGTGCCAGCAGCGTCCACGTCCCCGGGGTCGGCGAAGCAGATACGCAGTATTTT. Translating gives CASSVHVPGVGEADTQYF.

The chain recombines TRBV27 with TRBJ2-2; D uncertain. Germline-derived CDR1 and CDR2 are MNHEY and SMNVEV (reference sequence). Deletions cut 1 base from V and 3 bases from J, with 9 bases between. The CDR3 is 15 amino acids. Here the CDR3 reads CASSLWQVDTGELFF. The CDR3 DNA reads TGTGCCAGCAGTTTATGGCAGGTGGACACCGGGGAGCTGTTTTTT.

In its sample, this clonotype was seen many times. The V call is TRBV27, the J call TRBJ1-1; D not certain. V was shortened by 5 bases and J by 4 bases, with 8 bases between the two germline ends. CDR3 size: 12 residues. Germline CDR1 MNHEY, CDR2 SMNVEV (reference sequence). The CDR3 sequence: CASSPPGTEAFF. In DNA form, the CDR3 reads TGTGCCAGCAGTCCTCCGGGCACTGAAGCTTTCTTT.

The rearrangement joins TRBV7-9 to TRBJ2-7; D possibly corresponds to TRBD2 (5 bases). Germline V CDR1 and CDR2: SEHNR, FQNEAQ (reference sequence). Trimming took off 5 bases at V and 6 bases at J, with 11 bases between the two ends. CDR3 length equals 12 residues. For the CDR3, the DNA is TGTGCCAGCAGCCCCCCGGGGAGCGAGCAGTACTTC. Translation: CASSPPGSEQYF.

Of note for this clonotype: The junction shows a germline mismatch at one end, possibly a read error. The chain recombines TRBV7-8 with TRBJ2-7; 9 bases agree with TRBD2. The CDR3 sequence is 16 residues long. Germline V gives CDR1 SGHVS, CDR2 FQNEAQ. The CDR3 nucleotides are TGTGCCAGCAGACGGTCCCCGGGACTAGCCTCCTTCGAGCAGTACTTC. This gives the protein CASRRSPGLASFEQYF.

This clonotype has more than one count but fewer than ten. The genes are TRBV5-6 and TRBJ2-5; 10 positions agree with TRBD1. The V gene end was trimmed by 3 bases and the J gene end by 3 bases; junction bases not matched to a gene: 8. The CDR3 is 16 amino acids. CDR1 is SGHDT, CDR2 YYEEEE, per germline. CDR3 region: CASSWTGTGVEETQYF. Here the CDR3 DNA reads TGTGCCAGCAGCTGGACCGGGACAGGGGTAGAAGAGACCCAGTACTTC.

The V gene is TRBV12-5, the J gene TRBJ2-2; D remains ambiguous. CDR1 and CDR2 (germline): LGHNT, FRNRAP. V was shortened by 3 bases and J by 4 bases, with 3 bases between the two germline ends. The CDR3 spans 12 residues. The CDR3 region is CASGFVTGELFF. CDR3 bases: TGTGCTAGTGGTTTTGTCACCGGGGAGCTGTTTTTT.

The chain has TRBV5-1 and TRBJ1-1; 8 bases agree with TRBD1. Germline values: CDR1 SGHRS, CDR2 YFSETQ. V was clipped by 0 bases and J by 5 bases; unmatched bases: 9. The CDR3 is 16 amino acids. The CDR3 DNA is TGCGCCAGCAGCTTGGCCGAGACAGGGGCGTTTACTGAAGCTTTCTTT. Amino acids: CASSLAETGAFTEAFF.

This clonotype came up many times. The chain carries TRBV20-1 and TRBJ2-5; no clear D gene. This CDR3 spans 14 amino acids. CDR1 and CDR2 (germline): DFQATT, SNEGSKA (reference sequence). Trimming shortened V by 5 bases and J by 14 bases, and 27 bases separated the two germline ends. CDR3 residues: CSAPAESNQALSYF. In DNA, the CDR3 is TGCAGTGCTCCCGCTGAGTCTAATCAGGCCCTTTCCTACTTC.

This clonotype was observed a few times. The chain couples TRBV7-2 to TRBJ2-3; TRBD2 agrees at 11 bases. V gave up 2 bases and J gave up 5 bases; unmatched junction bases: 3. This CDR3 spans 15 amino acids. Per germline, CDR1 SGHTA and CDR2 FQGNSA. The CDR3 sequence: CASSLLAGGRDTQYF. CDR3 nucleotide sequence: TGTGCCAGCAGCTTATTAGCGGGGGGGCGAGATACGCAGTATTTT.

The sample holds a few counts of this clonotype. The V gene is TRBV3-1, the J gene TRBJ1-1; tentative D call: TRBD1 (5 bases). Trimming shortened V by 4 bases and J by 6 bases, and 15 bases separated the two germline ends. The CDR3 sequence is 14 residues long. CDR1 is LGHDT, CDR2 YNNKEL, per germline (reference sequence). The CDR3 protein is CASSPVTGRPEAFF. CDR3 bases: TGTGCCAGCAGCCCGGTTACGGGGCGTCCTGAAGCTTTCTTT.

CDR3 DNA: TGTGCCACCAGTCGGACTAGCGGACCCTACGAGCAGTACTTC. Amino acid sequence: CATSRTSGPYEQYF. The J gene is TRBJ2-7, the V gene TRBV15; TRBD2 aligns across 10 bases. Germline-derived CDR1 and CDR2 are LNHNV and YYDKDF (reference sequence). V shed 6 bases and J 2 bases; nucleotides not matched to a gene: 4. The CDR3 is 14 residues long.

The chain combines TRBV7-9 with TRBJ2-3; the D call may be TRBD1 or TRBD2 (6 bases each). Germline V gene sequence: CDR1 SEHNR, CDR2 FQNEAQ (reference sequence). Trimming stripped 3 bases from V and 5 bases from J, with 12 bases between. The CDR3 is made up of 14 amino acids. For the CDR3, the DNA is TGTGCCAGCAGCTTGAGGGGGGCGGAAGATACGCAGTATTTT. This gives the protein CASSLRGAEDTQYF. The whole variable domain, remainder taken from reference TRBV7-9 and TRBJ2-3, is DTGVSQNPRHKITKRGQNVTFRCDPISEHNRLYWYRQTLGQGPEFLTYFQNEAQLEKSRLLSDRFSAERPKGSFSTLEIQRTEQGDSAMYLCASSLRGAEDTQYFGPGTRLTVL.

V and J are TRBV29-1 and TRBJ2-1; TRBD2 agrees at 10 bases. CDR1 is SQVTM, CDR2 ANQGSEA, per germline. The trim removed 1 base at V and 8 bases at J, leaving 5 bases unmatched. CDR3 length equals 14 residues. CDR3 protein: CSVEASGSIDEQFF. The CDR3 coding sequence is TGCAGCGTTGAAGCTAGCGGGAGTATAGATGAGCAGTTCTTC.

The sample holds many counts of this clonotype. V gene TRBV7-9 combines with J gene TRBJ2-7; 7 bases line up with TRBD2. Germline CDR1 and CDR2: SEHNR and FQNEAQ (reference sequence). This CDR3 contains 14 residues. V was pared by 4 bases and J by 2 bases, with 5 bases of the junction left unmatched. The chain's CDR3 is CASSSRDYTYEQYF. In nucleotides, the CDR3 is TGTGCCAGCAGCTCTCGGGACTACACCTACGAGCAGTACTTC.

This clonotype was recorded a few times. The chain recombines TRBV20-1 with TRBJ1-2; no reliable D call. Trimming stripped 0 bases from V and 8 bases from J, with 16 bases between. Germline V gives CDR1 DFQATT, CDR2 SNEGSKA (reference sequence). There are 14 residues in the CDR3. The chain's CDR3 is CSARDPHAREGYTF. For the CDR3, the DNA is TGCAGTGCTAGAGATCCTCACGCTCGTGAGGGCTACACCTTC.

This clonotype was observed a handful of times. The rearrangement joins TRBV6-6 to TRBJ2-1; no definite D call. V shed 6 bases and J shed 9 bases, with 12 bases lying between them. In germline, CDR1 is MNHNY, CDR2 SVGAGI (reference sequence). The CDR3 covers 12 residues. The CDR3, as DNA: TGTGCCAGCAGCCCGATCCCGGGTGAGCAGTTCTTC. As protein: CASSPIPGEQFF.

This rearrangement joins TRBV18 to TRBJ1-2; 7 bases map to TRBD1. V lost 4 bases, J lost 3 bases, and 5 bases stayed unmatched. CDR1 KGHSH and CDR2 LQKENI come from the germline V gene. CDR3 size: 14 residues. The CDR3 DNA is TGTGCCAGCTCACAGTGGACAGGATACTATGGCTACACCTTC. It yields the protein CASSQWTGYYGYTF.

This clonotype was seen more than once but under ten times. The chain has TRBV30 and TRBJ2-1, with TRBD2 identical over 7 bases. CDR3 length equals 16 residues. CDR1 GTSNPN and CDR2 SVGIG come from the germline V gene (reference sequence). V dropped 0 bases and J dropped 5; count of bases not matched to a gene: 10. The CDR3 DNA reads TGTGCCTGGAGTGTAAGGTGGGGGAGGGCCAACAATGAGCAGTTCTTC. Protein sequence: CAWSVRWGRANNEQFF.

This clonotype was found a few times. V is TRBV4-1 and J is TRBJ2-5; 7 bases match TRBD2. Looked up from germline, CDR1 is MGHRA and CDR2 is YSYEKL. This CDR3 spans 14 amino acids. The V gene end was trimmed by 8 bases and the J gene end by 5 bases; junction bases not matched to a gene: 11. CDR3 protein: CASAQGLGGETQYF. The CDR3 DNA follows: TGCGCCAGCGCCCAGGGACTGGGAGGGGAGACCCAGTACTTC.

This clonotype occurred many times. The J gene is TRBJ2-1, the V gene TRBV2; 9 bases map to TRBD2. Germline CDR1 is SNHLY and CDR2 is FYNNEI. The CDR3 is made up of 14 amino acids. J gave up 7 bases and V 6 bases, and 7 bases lay outside the gene matches. The CDR3 is CASRRGGGKNEQFF. For the CDR3, the DNA is TGTGCCAGCAGGCGGGGGGGAGGGAAAAATGAGCAGTTCTTC.

This clonotype occurred a few times. The chain carries TRBV15 and TRBJ1-1; 7 positions agree with TRBD1. There are 13 residues in the CDR3. The trim removed 4 bases at V and 5 bases at J, leaving 4 bases unmatched. CDR1 LNHNV and CDR2 YYDKDF come from the germline V gene (reference sequence). The CDR3 spells CATSKTGVTEAFF. CDR3 coding DNA: TGTGCCACCAGCAAAACAGGGGTTACTGAAGCTTTCTTT.

The chain has TRBV7-2 and TRBJ2-7; tentative D call: TRBD1 (6 bases). The CDR3 covers 14 residues. CDR1 is SGHTA, CDR2 FQGNSA, per germline. V dropped 4 bases and J dropped 3 bases, with 13 bases sitting between them. The CDR3 coding sequence is TGTGCCAGCAGCTGGGGACACCAGATCTACGAGCAGTACTTC. Protein product: CASSWGHQIYEQYF.

This clonotype was recorded a few times. The V call is TRBV6-5, the J call TRBJ1-1; tentative D call: TRBD1 (5 bases). V lost 4 bases to trimming and J lost 4 bases, with 10 bases between them. This CDR3 is built from 13 residues. Germline CDR1 reads MNHEY; CDR2 reads SVGAGI. The CDR3 reads CASSSTEFTEAFF. CDR3 coding DNA: TGTGCCAGCAGTTCGACAGAATTCACTGAAGCTTTCTTT.

CDR3 region: CASSSGQGIHEQYF. In DNA, the CDR3 is TGCGCCAGCAGCTCGGGACAGGGAATCCACGAGCAGTACTTC. The genes are TRBV5-1 and TRBJ2-7, with 9 positions matching TRBD1. The CDR3 spans 14 residues. From germline, CDR1 is SGHRS and CDR2 YFSETQ. With V trimmed by 3 bases and J by 5 bases, 6 bases remained unmatched. Based on the CDR3 plus reference TRBV5-1 and TRBJ2-7, the full variable domain is KAGVTQTPRYLIKTRGQQVTLSCSPISGHRSVSWYQQTPGQGLQFLFEYFSETQRNKGNFPGRFSGRQFSNSRSEMNVSTLELGDSALYLCASSSGQGIHEQYFGPGTRLTVT.

This clonotype turned up a few times. The V and J genes are TRBV29-1 and TRBJ2-1; D might be TRBD2 (6 bases). V was shortened by 4 bases and J by 9 bases, with 19 bases between the two germline ends. CDR1 is SQVTM and CDR2 is ANQGSEA in the germline V gene. This CDR3 is 14 amino acids long. The CDR3 here is CSVGGVGGIGEQFF. In nucleotides, the CDR3 is TGCAGCGTTGGGGGGGTTGGGGGTATCGGTGAGCAGTTCTTC.

The rearrangement uses TRBV6-2 or TRBV6-3 and TRBJ2-7; no definite D call. V lost 0 bases and J lost 7, with 10 bases in between. The CDR3 runs to 13 residues. The germline V gene encodes CDR1 MNHEY and CDR2 SVGEGT. The CDR3: CASSYSRSLEQYF. CDR3 in DNA: TGTGCCAGCAGTTACTCGAGGTCGTTAGAGCAGTACTTC.

The genes are TRBV20-1 and TRBJ2-4, with D possibly being TRBD1 or TRBD2 (5 bases each). V was trimmed by 2 bases and J by 5 bases, leaving 25 bases between them. Germline CDR1 and CDR2: DFQATT and SNEGSKA (reference sequence). This CDR3 is built from 18 residues. CDR3 loop: CSARRFSSQGRGQNIQYF. The CDR3 DNA reads as TGCAGTGCTAGACGATTCTCCTCCCAGGGTCGGGGCCAAAACATTCAGTACTTC.

This clonotype has only a few counts. This chain connects TRBV6-1 to TRBJ2-7, with unresolved D. V was clipped by 3 bases and J by 1 base, with 7 bases between them. CDR1 and CDR2 from the germline V gene are MNHNS and SASEGT. The CDR3 has 13 residues. The CDR3 sequence: CASSETPSYEQYF. CDR3 bases: TGTGCCAGCAGTGAGACACCGTCCTACGAGCAGTACTTC.

This clonotype was seen only a few times. This CDR3 is CASSEWGNPEDTQYF. CDR3 in DNA: TGTGCCAGCAGTGAATGGGGGAACCCCGAAGATACGCAGTATTTT. The rearrangement joins TRBV25-1 to TRBJ2-3; either TRBD1 or TRBD2 may fit D (5 bases each). Germline CDR1 MGHDK, CDR2 SYGVNS. Trimming cost V 1 base and J 5 bases, with 13 bases left between them. The CDR3 consists of 15 residues.

This chain connects TRBV12-5 to TRBJ2-1, with a possible D match to TRBD2 (6 bases). Germline values: CDR1 LGHNT, CDR2 FRNRAP. This CDR3 region has 15 residues. Trimming cost V 2 bases and J 7 bases, with 15 bases left between them. The CDR3 DNA sequence: TGTGCTAGTGGTTTGAGGGTAGCGGAGTGGAATGAGCAGTTCTTC. Translating gives CASGLRVAEWNEQFF.

The chain recombines TRBV11-2 with TRBJ2-3, with TRBD2 matching 13 bases. Germline loops: CDR1 SGHAT, CDR2 FQNNGV. With V trimmed by 1 base and J by 6 bases, 13 bases remained unmatched. The CDR3 totals 19 residues. CDR3 bases: TGTGCCAGCAGCTTAGTAACTAGCGGGGGGGCCGGTCGCGGCGATACGCAGTATTTT. Its protein is CASSLVTSGGAGRGDTQYF.